This T cell receptor beta chain was observed in a study of CD4 T cells in relation to SARS-CoV-2 and coronaviruses. Turning to this clone: Antigen: not known.

TCRdb's table, derived via immunoSEQ multiplex PCR, lists solely in-frame clones and lacks some. The sample includes about 41,000 clones, approximately 80% of them seen just once. This sequence was found in an adult with COVID-19. The sequencing input was naive CD4+ T cells from PBMCs, cultured in vitro. Indicated subset: naive CD4+ T cells isolated by negative enrichment.

The CDR3 here is CASRPAGGGNEQFF. The CDR3 nucleotides read TGCGCCAGCCGACCAGCGGGAGGTGGGAATGAGCAGTTCTTC. The chain carries TRBV5-1 and TRBJ2-1, with 9 bases matching TRBD2. After removal of 7 bases from V and 7 bases from J, the junction contained 9 bases not matched to a gene. Germline CDR1 is SGHRS and CDR2 is YFSETQ. The CDR3 extends over 14 amino acids.